Below are 23 T cell receptor beta chains sequenced from a single sample in a study of blood T cell repertoires in COVID-19. Some clones are missing from TCRdb's copy, which holds only in-frame ones; the method was immunoSEQ multiplex PCR. The profile shows about 300,000 clones, around 84% of them singletons. Sequenced material: PBMCs or T cells enriched from blood (not recorded which). The receptors derive from a woman under 30 who had recovered from COVID-19.

In nucleotides, the CDR3 is TGCAGTGCTAGTGACGGACTAGGGGGGTACGAGCAGTACTTC. Amino acids: CSASDGLGGYEQYF. J is TRBJ2-7 and V is TRBV20-1, with a possible D match to TRBD2 (7 bases). Trimming left V 3 bases short and J 4 bases short, with 16 bases between. The CDR3 runs to 14 residues. CDR1 is DFQATT and CDR2 is SNEGSKA in the germline V gene (reference sequence).

For this clone: Other DNA sequences in this sample translate to the same CDR3. The CDR3 DNA follows: TGTGCCAGCAGTGTTCTGTACGAGCAGTACTTC. Protein product: CASSVLYEQYF. V and J are TRBV2 and TRBJ2-7, with D unresolved. The CDR3 runs to 11 residues. V was clipped by 4 bases and J by 4 bases, with 5 bases between them. Germline lookup yields CDR1 SNHLY and CDR2 FYNNEI.

The chain couples TRBV29-1 to TRBJ1-2, with D perhaps TRBD1 (6 bases). V lost 1 base and J lost 0, with 9 bases in between. Germline CDR1 SQVTM, CDR2 ANQGSEA. The CDR3 loop spans 14 amino acids. The CDR3 DNA reads as TGCAGCGTTGAAGGAGGACAGACTAACTATGGCTACACCTTC. Its translation: CSVEGGQTNYGYTF.

V usage is TRBV6-1 and J usage is TRBJ2-1; no firm D call. The V end was cut by 3 bases, the J end by 0 bases, with 12 bases between. The CDR3 runs to 16 residues. Per the germline V gene, CDR1 is MNHNS and CDR2 is SASEGT. The CDR3 sequence is CASSDRTRGSYNEQFF. The CDR3 coding sequence is TGTGCCAGCAGTGACCGTACTCGCGGCTCCTACAATGAGCAGTTCTTC.

Here the CDR3 DNA reads TGTGCCAGTAGTAAAAGGGAGGGTGGAGGTGTACCGTACGAGCAGTACTTC. Protein: CASSKREGGGVPYEQYF. The chain joins TRBV19 to TRBJ2-7; 7 nucleotides line up with TRBD2. V was pared by 4 bases and J by 4 bases, with 16 bases of the junction left unmatched. The CDR3 is 17 amino acids. Germline CDR1 LNHDA, CDR2 SQIVND (reference sequence).

The chain uses TRBV30 and TRBJ1-2; TRBD1 aligns across 7 bases. V was clipped by 3 bases and J by 8 bases; unmatched bases: 9. This CDR3 is built from 13 residues. Germline V gene sequence: CDR1 GTSNPN, CDR2 SVGIG (reference sequence). The CDR3 sequence: CAWSSQTGTGYTF. The DNA of the CDR3 is TGTGCCTGGAGCTCTCAGACAGGGACCGGCTACACCTTC.

The chain uses TRBV6-5 and TRBJ2-7; TRBD1 matches 7 bases. Germline values: CDR1 MNHEY, CDR2 SVGAGI. V shed 8 bases and J 2 bases; nucleotides not matched to a gene: 9. CDR3 size: 14 residues. CDR3 in DNA: TGTGCCAGCGTCCCCCGGGACAGCCCCTACGAGCAGTACTTC. Its translation: CASVPRDSPYEQYF.

This chain uses TRBV19 with TRBJ2-7; 9 nucleotides agree with TRBD1. The CDR3 length is 15 residues. J gave up 6 bases and V 6 bases, and 12 bases lay outside the gene matches. Germline V gene sequence: CDR1 LNHDA, CDR2 SQIVND (reference sequence). The CDR3 nucleotides read TGTGCCAGTAGCCAAACAGGGGGCGGATTTAGCGAGCAGTACTTC. This codes for CASSQTGGGFSEQYF.

The V and J genes are TRBV19 and TRBJ1-2; D gene ambiguous. The germline CDR1 and CDR2 sequences are LNHDA and SQIVND (reference sequence). Trimming shortened V by 6 bases and J by 8 bases, and 16 bases separated the two germline ends. CDR3 length equals 13 residues. The CDR3 here is CASRPVGREGYTF. In nucleotides, the CDR3 is TGTGCCAGTAGACCGGTGGGCCGCGAAGGCTACACCTTC.

The chain carries TRBV2 and TRBJ2-7; TRBD2 agrees at 7 bases. CDR3 length equals 13 residues. V lost 6 bases and J lost 3; bases outside the gene matches: 5. Germline loops: CDR1 SNHLY, CDR2 FYNNEI. The CDR3 region is CASSKRDNYEQYF. CDR3 sequence (DNA): TGTGCCAGCAGCAAGCGGGATAACTACGAGCAGTACTTC.

The rearrangement joins TRBV2 to TRBJ2-1; 12 bases map to TRBD2. Germline CDR1 SNHLY, CDR2 FYNNEI. V was pared by 8 bases and J by 2 bases, with 13 bases of the junction left unmatched. The CDR3 totals 18 residues. As DNA, the CDR3 is TGTGCCAGCGTATCCGGGACTAGCGGGCCCGCTACCTACAATGAGCAGTTCTTC. Residues: CASVSGTSGPATYNEQFF.

The CDR3 is CASSLDFGRVNTGELFF. For the CDR3, the DNA is TGCGCCAGCAGCTTGGATTTCGGCAGGGTGAACACCGGGGAGCTGTTTTTT. The J gene is TRBJ2-2, the V gene TRBV5-1; D might be TRBD1 (5 bases). V was clipped by 0 bases and J by 1 base, with 13 bases between them. The CDR3 totals 17 residues. CDR1 is SGHRS, CDR2 YFSETQ, per germline.

The rearrangement uses TRBV27 and TRBJ1-1; D unclear. V lost 3 bases, J lost 3 bases, and 8 bases lay in between. Germline lookup yields CDR1 MNHEY and CDR2 SMNVEV (reference sequence). The CDR3 loop spans 13 amino acids. For the CDR3, the DNA is TGTGCCAGCAGTTTGGCTCAGTACACTGAAGCTTTCTTT. Translating gives CASSLAQYTEAFF.

The rearrangement links TRBV9 to TRBJ2-1; possible D gene TRBD2, 6 bases. V was cut by 0 bases and J by 5 bases, with 6 bases left in between. Germline CDR1 SGDLS, CDR2 YYNGEE. The CDR3 contains 13 residues. The DNA for the CDR3 is TGTGCCAGCAGCGTAGCGGGGGACAATGAGCAGTTCTTC. Residues: CASSVAGDNEQFF.

The J gene is TRBJ2-7, the V gene TRBV2; D unclear. The length of the CDR3 is 14 residues. V dropped 1 base and J dropped 2 bases, with 9 bases sitting between them. Germline V gives CDR1 SNHLY, CDR2 FYNNEI. CDR3 bases: TGTGCCAGCAGTGAAGAGGTCAGCGCCTACGAGCAGTACTTC. Encoded protein: CASSEEVSAYEQYF. The complete variable domain, with remaining parts taken from reference TRBV2 and TRBJ2-7, reads EPEVTQTPSHQVTQMGQEVILRCVPISNHLYFYWYRQILGQKVEFLVSFYNNEISEKSEIFDDQFSVERPDGSNFTLKIRSTKLEDSAMYFCASSEEVSAYEQYFGPGTRLTVT.

V gene TRBV21-1 combines with J gene TRBJ1-5; the listed D gene, TRBD1, was not tested against the DNA. TRBV21-1 is deemed a pseudogene. The CDR3 sequence is 15 residues long. The CDR3 DNA reads as TGTGCCAGCAGCAAGGGGCATTATAGCAATCAGCCCCAGCATTTT. This gives the protein CASSKGHYSNQPQHF.

The rearrangement joins TRBV11-3 to TRBJ2-1; 7 positions match TRBD1. Germline CDR1 reads SGHNT; CDR2 reads YENEEA. V shed 4 bases, J shed 0 bases, and the junction held 6 bases outside the gene matches. This CDR3 is built from 16 residues. The CDR3 here is CASSSTPGGSYNEQFF. The CDR3 DNA follows: TGTGCCAGCAGCTCCACCCCAGGGGGCTCCTACAATGAGCAGTTCTTC.

The genes are TRBV7-6 and TRBJ1-2, with TRBD1 as a possible D gene (5 bases). Germline V gives CDR1 SGHVS, CDR2 FNYEAQ. The V gene lost 1 base and the J gene lost 4 bases, with 10 bases spanning the gap. This CDR3 is built from 14 residues. CDR3 in DNA: TGTGCCAGCAGCTTAGGAGTAGGGGTCTATGGCTACACCTTC. It yields the protein CASSLGVGVYGYTF.

This clone was recorded a few times. The chain uses TRBV2 and TRBJ2-3; 7 positions agree with TRBD2. Germline-derived CDR1 and CDR2 are SNHLY and FYNNEI. CDR3 length equals 14 residues. The ends lost 3 bases at V and 0 bases at J; junction bases unmatched: 0. For the CDR3, the DNA is TGTGCCAGCAGTGAGGGGGGGAGCACAGATACGCAGTATTTT. Protein sequence: CASSEGGSTDTQYF.

This clone was counted once. This rearrangement joins TRBV6-1 to TRBJ2-1; TRBD2 aligns across 9 bases. Trimming removed 1 base from V and 3 bases from J; junction bases left unmatched: 4. This CDR3 has 16 amino acids. Germline CDR1 reads MNHNS; CDR2 reads SASEGT. For the CDR3, the DNA is TGTGCCAGCAGTGAAGTTCAGCGGGGGGACTACAATGAGCAGTTCTTC. This codes for CASSEVQRGDYNEQFF.

The V and J genes are TRBV3-1 (or the pseudogene TRBV3-2) and TRBJ2-1, with D maybe TRBD2 (6 bases). The CDR3 runs to 14 residues. Deletions cut 3 bases from V and 5 bases from J, with 11 bases between. Germline CDR1 LGHDT, CDR2 YNNKEL (reference sequence). The CDR3 DNA follows: TGTGCCAGCAGCCACGGGACTGGAAACAATGAGCAGTTCTTC. Protein sequence: CASSHGTGNNEQFF.

The chain uses TRBV28 and TRBJ1-6, with 8 bases identical to TRBD1. This CDR3 is built from 14 residues. J lost 7 bases, V lost 8 bases, and 7 bases had no gene match. Germline V gene lookup returns CDR1 MDHEN and CDR2 SYDVKM. CDR3 nucleotide sequence: TGTGCCAGCTGCGCAGGGGGCCCCAATTCACCCCTCCACTTT. Translating gives CASCAGGPNSPLHF.

The V call is TRBV2, the J call TRBJ1-4, with 11 bases aligning to TRBD1. V was clipped by 5 bases and J by 8 bases; unmatched bases: 4. The length of the CDR3 is 14 residues. CDR1 and CDR2 (germline): SNHLY, FYNNEI. The CDR3 coding sequence is TGTGCCAGCAGTCACCGGGACAGGGGGGAAAAACTGTTTTTT. Encoded protein: CASSHRDRGEKLFF. Together with reference TRBV2 and TRBJ1-4, the CDR3 gives the full variable domain: EPEVTQTPSHQVTQMGQEVILRCVPISNHLYFYWYRQILGQKVEFLVSFYNNEISEKSEIFDDQFSVERPDGSNFTLKIRSTKLEDSAMYFCASSHRDRGEKLFFGSGTQLSVL.